The 13 T cell receptor beta chains listed next were all sequenced from one sample in a study of human T cells and chemical hapten exposure. Time point meaning: patch test 2, 6 weeks after DPC sensitization. Treatment noted: therapeutic diphenylcyclopropenone sensitization with weekly scalp DPC. TCRdb fed the RACE reads into MiXCR, producing one record per CDR3 protein. In the table there are about 350,000 distinct CDR3 sequences, about 6% of which are singletons. The sequencing used whole blood, collected in connection with sensitization to the hapten diphenylcyclopropenone (DPC). These receptor sequences come from a woman aged 18-29 years with alopecia areata. Some clones in this sample may be carry-over from other donors' samples.

This clonotype was detected a few times. This chain connects TRBV7-9 to TRBJ2-7, with 7 bases lining up with TRBD1. Germline V lookup: CDR1 SEHNR, CDR2 FQNEAQ (reference sequence). The trim removed 5 bases at V and 5 bases at J, leaving 15 bases unmatched. The CDR3 is 16 residues long. The DNA for the CDR3 is TGTGCCAGCAGCCCCCGAGTAGGAACAGGGGCCCACGAGCAGTACTTC. Translating gives CASSPRVGTGAHEQYF.

This chain links TRBV28 with TRBJ1-2; 7 bases fit TRBD1. Germline CDR1 and CDR2: MDHEN and SYDVKM. This CDR3 is 16 amino acids long. The V segment lost 6 bases and the J segment 2 bases; nucleotides outside the gene matches: 12. The CDR3 protein is CASRPITGAQNYGYTF. The CDR3 DNA is TGTGCCAGCAGGCCAATTACAGGGGCACAAAACTATGGCTACACCTTC.

In this sample, this clonotype turned up many times. The CDR3: CASSFSGQGTRIYNEQFF. CDR3 DNA sequence: TGTGCCAGCAGTTTCTCAGGTCAGGGGACCCGCATCTACAATGAGCAGTTCTTC. The rearrangement links TRBV28 to TRBJ2-1; possible D gene TRBD1, 6 bases. This CDR3 has 18 amino acids. The ends were cut back, 3 bases at V and 3 bases at J, with 21 bases in the middle. From germline, CDR1 is MDHEN and CDR2 SYDVKM.

There are many counts of this clonotype. The chain links TRBV28 to TRBJ1-4; 9 nucleotides agree with TRBD1. The CDR3 loop spans 14 amino acids. Losses at the gene ends were 8 bases for V and 6 bases for J; bases not matched to a gene: 7. Germline V gene sequence: CDR1 MDHEN, CDR2 SYDVKM. The CDR3 DNA reads TGTGCCAGCGGGGCCGGGACAGGGCATGAAAAACTGTTTTTT. Protein: CASGAGTGHEKLFF.

This clonotype was counted only a few times. This rearrangement joins TRBV12-3 or TRBV12-4 to TRBJ1-2; D uncertain. The CDR3 is made up of 12 amino acids. With 2 bases removed from V and 8 bases from J, the gap between germline ends came to 9 bases. The CDR3 spells CASSLSGRGYTF. As DNA, the CDR3 is TGTGCCAGCAGTTTAAGCGGCCGCGGCTACACCTTC.

This clonotype was recorded at least ten times. The chain links TRBV20-1 to TRBJ1-6, with a possible D match to TRBD1 (6 bases). V gave up 6 bases and J gave up 8 bases, with 20 bases separating them. Germline lookup yields CDR1 DFQATT and CDR2 SNEGSKA (reference sequence). The CDR3 extends over 15 amino acids. CDR3 bases: TGCAGTGCCCCCCCAGCAGACAGGTCGGATTCACCCCTCCACTTT. Its protein product is CSAPPADRSDSPLHF.

This clonotype was picked up a small number of times. The chain links TRBV20-1 to TRBJ2-5, with D maybe TRBD2 (5 bases). The germline V gene encodes CDR1 DFQATT and CDR2 SNEGSKA (reference sequence). The CDR3 has 14 amino acids. V shed 0 bases and J shed 4 bases, with 12 bases lying between them. The CDR3 DNA sequence: TGCAGTGCTAGAGATGGCACTAGTGCAGAGACCCAGTACTTC. Translated, it gives CSARDGTSAETQYF.

This clonotype was counted between two and nine times. This chain connects TRBV28 to TRBJ1-2; D might be TRBD1 (5 bases). Germline CDR1 is MDHEN and CDR2 is SYDVKM. The CDR3 loop spans 15 amino acids. The V end lost 2 bases, the J end lost 3 bases, and 13 bases lay between the germline ends. The CDR3 coding sequence is TGTGCCAGCAGTTTACCCCAGGGAAGTGACTATGGCTACACCTTC. Its protein is CASSLPQGSDYGYTF.

About this clonotype itself: A much larger clone sits a single nucleotide away, making a read error possible. The chain recombines TRBV11-2 with TRBJ2-7; D ambiguous. The CDR3 has 11 residues. Deletions cut 1 base from V and 5 bases from J, with 3 bases between. The germline V gene has CDR1 SGHAT and CDR2 FQNNGV. This CDR3 reads CASSLANEQYF. The CDR3 coding sequence is TGTGCCAGCAGCTTAGCCAACGAGCAGTACTTC. The complete variable domain, with remaining parts taken from reference TRBV11-2 and TRBJ2-7, reads EAGVAQSPRYKIIEKRQSVAFWCNPISGHATLYWYQQILGQGPKLLIQFQNNGVVDDSQLPKDRFSAERLKGVDSTLKIQPAKLEDSAVYLCASSLANEQYFGPGTRLTVT.

This clonotype was detected many times. The chain carries TRBV6-2 or TRBV6-3 and TRBJ1-2; 9 bases fit TRBD1. This CDR3 region has 14 residues. Germline-derived CDR1 and CDR2 are MNHEY and SVGEGT. V was pared by 5 bases and J by 6 bases, with 7 bases of the junction left unmatched. CDR3 amino acids: CASSHPGQGDGYTF. In DNA form, the CDR3 reads TGTGCCAGCAGTCACCCGGGACAGGGTGATGGCTACACCTTC.

This clonotype was counted many times. CDR3 DNA sequence: TGTGCCACCAGCAGAGAACTTTTCTCGGGGGTTTCCAATCAGCCCCAGCATTTT. Its protein product is CATSRELFSGVSNQPQHF. The chain has TRBV15 and TRBJ1-5; D perhaps matches TRBD1 (5 bases). V shed 0 bases and J shed 3 bases, with 18 bases lying between them. This CDR3 is built from 18 residues. Germline V lookup: CDR1 LNHNV, CDR2 YYDKDF (reference sequence).

The genes are TRBV27 and TRBJ1-1; TRBD1 matches 8 bases. There are 18 residues in the CDR3. V shed 4 bases and J 1 base; nucleotides not matched to a gene: 14. CDR1 and CDR2 from the germline V gene are MNHEY and SMNVEV (reference sequence). The CDR3 reads CASSYRTGDRGQNTEAFF. The CDR3 DNA reads TGTGCCAGCAGTTACCGGACTGGCGACAGGGGACAGAACACTGAAGCTTTCTTT.

This clonotype has ten or more counts. This chain joins TRBV5-8 and TRBJ2-7, with 9 nucleotides matching TRBD1. The CDR3 has 13 residues. Germline V gene lookup returns CDR1 SGHTS and CDR2 YDEGEE. V was clipped by 3 bases and J by 5 bases; unmatched bases: 3. Here the CDR3 DNA reads TGTGCCAGCAGCTATGACAGGGGGGACGAGCAGTACTTC. This encodes CASSYDRGDEQYF.